These 26 T cell receptor beta chains came from one sample sequenced in a study of regulatory T cells in long-lasting Graves disease. Sequencing libraries for TCR beta were prepared with iRepertoire HTBI primers and Arm-PCR of CDR3 regions. TCRdb redid the calling of the multiplex PCR reads with MiXCR, one entry per CDR3 protein. The sample holds about 350,000 distinct CDR3 sequences; around 15% are singletons and the top ten take 20% to 25%. Time point here: newly diagnosed GD, antithyroid drugs for less than 3 months. Scientists built the TCR library using RNA that was extracted from PBMCs. This sample was shared with a second study, whose subject was T cells in Graves' hyperthyroidism and ophthalmopathy.

The specimen was peripheral blood mononuclear cells (PBMCs), collected at new diagnosis, from a patient treated with antithyroid drugs. These receptors originate from a woman aged 18-30 years with Graves disease.

This chain joins TRBV29-1 and TRBJ1-2, with D possibly being TRBD1 (5 bases). CDR3 length equals 13 residues. Trimming took off 7 bases at V and 7 bases at J, with 19 bases between the two ends. Germline V gene data show CDR1 as SQVTM and CDR2 as ANQGSEA. The CDR3 region has the DNA TGCAGCGCCGAACAGGACGGGACCGGTGGCTACACCTTC. Protein product: CSAEQDGTGGYTF.

The rearrangement links TRBV7-2 to TRBJ1-4, with D maybe TRBD1 (6 bases). The CDR3 sequence is 16 residues long. Germline assignment: CDR1 SGHTA and CDR2 FQGNSA. V shed 6 bases and J shed 0 bases, with 14 bases lying between them. CDR3 residues: CASRWTADATNEKLFF. In DNA form, the CDR3 reads TGTGCCAGCAGGTGGACAGCAGACGCAACTAATGAAAAACTGTTTTTT.

This clonotype was seen many times. This chain joins TRBV11-2 and TRBJ1-1; D uncertain. The CDR3 runs 13 residues. The germline V gene has CDR1 SGHAT and CDR2 FQNNGV. Deletions cut 4 bases from V and 1 base from J, with 7 bases between. The CDR3 sequence is CASSWVRNTEAFF. CDR3 nucleotides: TGTGCCAGCAGCTGGGTTAGGAACACTGAAGCTTTCTTT.

For this clonotype: A much more abundant neighbour one base away suggests this may be a read error. The chain joins TRBV5-1 to TRBJ2-5; D is possibly TRBD1 or TRBD2 (5 bases each). The J call is doubtful: the DNA matches TRBJ2-1 better. CDR3 size: 16 residues. Per germline, CDR1 SGHRS and CDR2 YFSETQ. The DNA for the CDR3 is TGCGCCAGCAGCAGAGATAACTCCGGGACCTACGATGAGCAGTTCTTC. It codes for CASSRDNSGTYDEQFF.

This rearrangement joins TRBV20-1 to TRBJ1-1; D remains ambiguous. Germline values: CDR1 DFQATT, CDR2 SNEGSKA (reference sequence). The CDR3 loop spans 14 amino acids. V lost 0 bases and J 3 bases, leaving 11 bases between the germline ends. The CDR3 DNA reads as TGCAGTGCTAGAGATAGGTACGGGGACACTGAAGCTTTCTTT. Protein product: CSARDRYGDTEAFF.

Concerning this clonotype: A much bigger clone sits one base away, suggesting this may be a read error. The chain combines TRBV7-6 with TRBJ2-1; 7 positions match TRBD2. The CDR3 sequence is 17 residues long. V dropped 5 bases and J dropped 1; count of bases not matched to a gene: 11. Germline V gives CDR1 SGHVS, CDR2 FNYEAQ. CDR3 residues: CASSPRGGGGSYNEQFF. The CDR3 DNA follows: TGTGCCAGCAGCCCCCGGGGTGGCGGGGGATCCTACAATGAGCAGTTCTTC. The variable domain in full, with the rest retrieved from reference TRBV7-6 and TRBJ2-1, is GAGVSQSPRYKVTKRGQDVALRCDPISGHVSLYWYRQALGQGPEFLTYFNYEAQQDKSGLPNDRFSAERPEGSISTLTIQRTEQRDSAMYRCASSPRGGGGSYNEQFFGPGTRLTVL.

This clonotype showed up many times. The V call is TRBV6-2 or TRBV6-3, the J call TRBJ2-3; D is perhaps TRBD1 (6 bases). The CDR3 covers 14 residues. Germline V gives CDR1 MNHEY, CDR2 SVGEGT. V lost 8 bases, J lost 2 bases, and 14 bases lay in between. CDR3 bases: TGTGCCAGCGGAAGACAGGCATCCACAGATACGCAGTATTTT. Its protein product is CASGRQASTDTQYF.

This chain connects TRBV19 to TRBJ1-4; D gene uncertain. The CDR3 is 13 residues long. The V end was cut by 8 bases, the J end by 0 bases, with 7 bases between. Germline V gene data show CDR1 as LNHDA and CDR2 as SQIVND (reference sequence). CDR3 nucleotides: TGTGCCAGTGCCATTGCAACTAATGAAAAACTGTTTTTT. Translated, it gives CASAIATNEKLFF.

This clonotype was counted ten times or more. The chain links TRBV2 to TRBJ2-3, with 13 bases fitting TRBD2. Germline trimming cut 5 bases from V and 5 bases from J; bases unmatched to any gene: 7. CDR1 SNHLY and CDR2 FYNNEI come from the germline V gene. This CDR3 contains 16 residues. The CDR3 spells CASSIGLAGAGDTQYF. DNA for the CDR3: TGTGCCAGCAGTATTGGACTAGCGGGAGCGGGAGATACGCAGTATTTT. The full variable domain, rest sourced from reference TRBV2 and TRBJ2-3, is EPEVTQTPSHQVTQMGQEVILRCVPISNHLYFYWYRQILGQKVEFLVSFYNNEISEKSEIFDDQFSVERPDGSNFTLKIRSTKLEDSAMYFCASSIGLAGAGDTQYFGPGTRLTVL.

V is TRBV20-1 and J is TRBJ1-5; D possibly corresponds to TRBD1 (5 bases). CDR3 length equals 14 residues. Looked up from germline, CDR1 is DFQATT and CDR2 is SNEGSKA (reference sequence). V dropped 2 bases and J dropped 2 bases, with 10 bases sitting between them. CDR3 bases: TGCAGTGCTAGACATCAGGGTGGCAATCAGCCCCAGCATTTT. Its protein product is CSARHQGGNQPQHF.

The V gene is TRBV4-2, the J gene TRBJ1-4, with D unclear. V lost 1 base and J lost 4, with 10 bases in between. Germline V gene lookup returns CDR1 LGHNA and CDR2 YNFKEQ. The CDR3 has 15 residues. In DNA, the CDR3 is TGTGCCAGCAGCCAAGGGTCTGGGCTTAATGAAAAACTGTTTTTT. Protein product: CASSQGSGLNEKLFF.

This clonotype showed up just a few times. The V gene is TRBV19, the J gene TRBJ1-5; no reliable D call. This CDR3 has 16 residues. The germline V and J ends were trimmed by 3 bases and 0 bases, with 12 bases remaining between them. Germline V gene sequence: CDR1 LNHDA, CDR2 SQIVND (reference sequence). The CDR3 loop reads CASSISRANSNQPQHF. CDR3 in DNA: TGTGCCAGTAGTATCAGCCGGGCTAATAGCAATCAGCCCCAGCATTTT. The whole variable domain, remainder taken from reference TRBV19 and TRBJ1-5, is DGGITQSPKYLFRKEGQNVTLSCEQNLNHDAMYWYRQDPGQGLRLIYYSQIVNDFQKGDIAEGYSVSREKKESFPLTVTSAQKNPTAFYLCASSISRANSNQPQHFGDGTRLSIL.

A word on this clonotype: A much more abundant neighbour one base away suggests this may be a read error. The missing conserved phenylalanine or tryptophan at the end of this CDR3 makes a read error likely. V usage is TRBV12-3 or TRBV12-4 and J usage is TRBJ1-1; tentative D call: TRBD1 (6 bases). The V end was cut by 3 bases, the J end by 5 bases, with 10 bases between. The CDR3 loop spans 13 amino acids. CDR3 nucleotides: TGTGCCAGCAGTTTGTCAGGGGAAACTGAAGCTTTCTCT. This sequence encodes CASSLSGETEAFS.

Notes on this clonotype: One end of the junction is discordant with germline, which a read error may explain. The chain recombines TRBV4-1 with TRBJ2-3, with no clear D. The CDR3 spans 15 residues. Per the germline V gene, CDR1 is MGHRA and CDR2 is YSYEKL. The DNA of the CDR3 is TGCGCCAGCGGCCAAGTGACTTTGGTTACAGATACGCAGTATTTT. It encodes CASGQVTLVTDTQYF.

This clonotype came up many times. J is TRBJ1-5 and V is TRBV2; D is undetermined. The germline CDR1 and CDR2 sequences are SNHLY and FYNNEI. V was trimmed by 1 base and J by 3 bases, leaving 10 bases between them. The length of the CDR3 is 15 residues. The CDR3 DNA sequence: TGTGCCAGCAGTGAAGGGGAGATCCCCAATCAGCCCCAGCATTTT. Its translation: CASSEGEIPNQPQHF.

Ten or more counts support this clonotype. The CDR3, as DNA: TGTGCCACCCGGTCCTTGGGAGACCCCGCGACCTACGAGCAGTACTTC. As protein: CATRSLGDPATYEQYF. This chain uses TRBV7-9 with TRBJ2-7; possibly TRBD2 for D (5 bases). CDR3 length: 16 amino acids. Germline V lookup: CDR1 SEHNR, CDR2 FQNEAQ (reference sequence). Trimming cost V 10 bases and J 2 bases, with 24 bases left between them.

Ten or more counts support this clonotype. This chain links TRBV5-1 with TRBJ1-2, with no clear D. V was pared by 0 bases and J by 9 bases, with 15 bases between. Per germline, CDR1 SGHRS and CDR2 YFSETQ. This CDR3 has 14 residues. Here the CDR3 DNA reads TGCGCCAGCAGCTTGGAGGCCGGCCCAGCAAGCTACACCTTC. Its protein is CASSLEAGPASYTF.

This clonotype was seen ten or more times. The rearrangement links TRBV5-1 to TRBJ1-1; 8 positions agree with TRBD1. Trimming removed 3 bases from V and 5 bases from J; junction bases left unmatched: 6. Per germline, CDR1 SGHRS and CDR2 YFSETQ. The CDR3 sequence is 14 residues long. The CDR3 is CASSSGGARTEAFF. For the CDR3, the DNA is TGCGCCAGCAGCTCAGGGGGCGCGAGGACTGAAGCTTTCTTT.

This clonotype was detected ten times or more. V and J are TRBV28 and TRBJ2-1, with a possible D match to TRBD2 (6 bases). The length of the CDR3 is 15 residues. V shed 6 bases and J shed 2 bases, with 14 bases lying between them. Germline CDR1 reads MDHEN; CDR2 reads SYDVKM. The chain's CDR3 is CASSPKRVPYNEQFF. The CDR3 nucleotides read TGTGCCAGCAGCCCTAAGCGGGTACCCTACAATGAGCAGTTCTTC.

This clonotype was detected a few times. The genes are TRBV19 and TRBJ2-3; maybe TRBD2 (5 bases). The germline V gene has CDR1 LNHDA and CDR2 SQIVND (reference sequence). Trimming stripped 2 bases from V and 0 bases from J, with 9 bases between. CDR3 length: 15 amino acids. The CDR3 coding sequence is TGTGCCAGTAGTATATTACCTAGCAGCACAGATACGCAGTATTTT. This codes for CASSILPSSTDTQYF.

This clonotype was found once. The genes are TRBV4-2 and TRBJ2-6; D unresolved. V was clipped by 2 bases and J by 0 bases, with 11 bases between them. CDR3 length: 17 amino acids. Germline loops: CDR1 LGHNA, CDR2 YNFKEQ. The CDR3 coding sequence is TGTGCCAGCAGCCAAAACGGAGATAGCTCTGGGGCCAACGTCCTGACTTTC. Its translation is CASSQNGDSSGANVLTF.

This clonotype appeared many times. V gene TRBV7-9 combines with J gene TRBJ1-1; D is undetermined. Germline V gene lookup returns CDR1 SEHNR and CDR2 FQNEAQ (reference sequence). The germline V and J ends were trimmed by 4 bases and 4 bases, with 7 bases remaining between them. This CDR3 is 12 amino acids long. CDR3 coding DNA: TGTGCCAGCAGCTACACTCCCACTGAAGCTTTCTTT. Encoded protein: CASSYTPTEAFF.

Ten or more counts support this clonotype. The rearrangement joins TRBV18 to TRBJ2-5; D unresolved. The V gene's germline CDR1 is KGHSH and CDR2 LQKENI. The CDR3 contains 17 residues. V lost 3 bases to trimming and J lost 5 bases, with 22 bases between them. The CDR3 reads CASSPNSFPLSVETQYF. The CDR3 nucleotides are TGTGCCAGCTCACCGAACAGCTTCCCTTTATCGGTGGAGACCCAGTACTTC.

This clonotype was counted at least ten times. The chain employs TRBV5-1 and TRBJ1-1; D is perhaps TRBD1 (6 bases). The CDR3 is made up of 19 amino acids. Trimming cost V 0 bases and J 2 bases, with 23 bases left between them. The germline V gene has CDR1 SGHRS and CDR2 YFSETQ. CDR3 in amino acids: CASSLGYSLRGRENTEAFF. The CDR3 region has the DNA TGCGCCAGCAGCTTGGGATACTCTCTGAGGGGGAGGGAAAACACTGAAGCTTTCTTT.

This clonotype appeared many times. The chain carries TRBV20-1 and TRBJ2-1; maybe TRBD1 (5 bases). The CDR3 length is 15 residues. Germline values: CDR1 DFQATT, CDR2 SNEGSKA (reference sequence). Deletions cut 1 base from V and 2 bases from J, with 12 bases between. This CDR3 is CSARGAGYTYNEQFF. The CDR3 region has the DNA TGCAGTGCTAGAGGCGCAGGGTATACCTACAATGAGCAGTTCTTC.

V usage is TRBV6-1 and J usage is TRBJ1-4; TRBD1 aligns across 8 bases. With V trimmed by 3 bases and J by 0 bases, 9 bases remained unmatched. Per germline, CDR1 MNHNS and CDR2 SASEGT. This CDR3 has 18 amino acids. CDR3 loop: CASSEGQVRTATNEKLFF. The DNA for the CDR3 is TGTGCCAGCAGTGAGGGACAGGTCCGGACTGCAACTAATGAAAAACTGTTTTTT.